This T cell receptor (beta chain) was sequenced during a study of spatial heterogeneity in lung cancer (dated by TCRdb to between 2019 and 2020). The study in broad terms: Beta-chain transcripts were consistently detected in greater numbers than alpha-chain transcripts, which likely reflects a higher abundance of beta-chain transcripts. In the raw uncorrected reads, each unique combination of TCR and UMI appeared more than ten times on average. In non-small cell lung cancer, the study made a quantitative comparison of TCR alpha and beta repertoires among multiple tumor regions, matched nontumor lung and blood. TCR repertoire features were related to nonsynonymous mutation counts determined by whole-exome sequencing of tumor tissue. Both alpha and beta chains were TCR-sequenced in hundreds of tumor regions, fewer than 80 matched nontumor lung samples and 55 to 60 PBMC samples obtained at surgery. The investigation overall reported the following: Confirming at a functional level the hypothesis that regional TCRs recognize regional mutations was considered to require additional single-cell paired TCR alpha and beta sequencing.

By its share of the sample, this clonotype is medium-sized (0.01 to 0.1%). It lacks a known antigen. No base quality information exists; no much larger clone differs at one position. The library was built for alpha chains, so this beta chain is an off-target read and its size means little. The time point label, read with the paper, signifies: sample taken at primary tumor resection. For TCR sequencing, whole RNA was extracted from tumor and nontumor lung tissue, or from cryopreserved PBMC samples, and no cell sorting was done. Samples were obtained from approximately 70 patients with early-stage, untreated non-small cell lung cancer from the lung TRACERx cohort. Patients were selected for TCR sequencing only if sufficient RNA was available from at least two tumor regions. Tumor and adjacent nontumor lung specimens were reviewed by a lung pathologist before selection. CDR1 and CDR2 are drawn from the germline V gene: SGHTA, FQGTGA. Including the terminal cysteine and phenylalanine, the CDR3 comprises 13 residues. Only the CDR3 DNA stays, 39 bases, in frame from base 1. The V and J ends are trimmed by 5 bases and 6 bases, leaving 11 bases between them.

The library was generated by 5' RACE. Data came from a NextSeq 500. In the TCR library protocol, a unique molecular identifier was attached to each TCR cDNA molecule so that PCR and sequencing errors could be corrected. In the original analysis: Decombinator tools were used for TCR identification, UMI-based error correction and CDR3 extraction. Expanded TCRs were defined as those above a frequency of 2 per 1,000, corresponding to the top 1% of the tumor frequency distribution. Renyi diversity was computed with the R vegan package after each repertoire had been subsampled 100 times to 5,000 TCRs. CDR3 similarity networks were built from amino acid triplet string-kernel similarity, connecting CDR3s with pairwise similarity above 0.82. TCRdb took the public reads, trimmed them with fastp at Q25, ran MiXCR for clone calling and kept in-frame beta chains. Every entry covers one CDR3 protein and lists the most common genes and DNA from its rows. These V and J calls are TCRdb output, not the study's own analysis. The sample contains 7,200 or so distinct CDR3 sequences, 3% to 4.5% of them found a single time. Together, the top ten hold approximately 23% of the sample.

This clonotype was obtained from a female donor with early-stage non-small cell lung cancer. This sequence uses TRBV7-3 and TRBJ1-5, with no confident D gene call. The specimen was normal lung tissue next to the tumor, collected at surgery. The CDR3 protein sequence reads: CASSTTVGQPQHF. DNA sequence: TGTGCCAGCAGCACTACAGTGGGTCAGCCCCAGCATTTT.